These 29 T cell receptor beta chains were sequenced from one sample in a study of neurological immune-mediated disorders. TCRdb re-called the 5' RACE reads through MiXCR, storing one row per CDR3 protein. The table records tens of thousands of distinct CDR3 sequences, 3.4% of them present only once. The sequenced material came from PBMCs. The source of these receptors is a man aged 35 to 55 with multiple sclerosis.

This clonotype counts as medium-sized. CDR3 loop: CASSQEPNTGELFF. CDR3 coding DNA: TGTGCCAGCAGCCAAGAGCCGAACACCGGGGAGCTGTTTTTT. This chain links TRBV3-1 with TRBJ2-2, with no clear D. Germline values: CDR1 LGHDT, CDR2 YNNKEL (reference sequence). Trimming took off 0 bases at V and 0 bases at J, with 2 bases between the two ends. The CDR3 has 14 residues.

This clonotype was counted at least ten times. The chain uses TRBV5-1 and TRBJ1-1, with 11 bases aligning to TRBD1. The V gene end was trimmed by 4 bases and the J gene end by 5 bases; junction bases not matched to a gene: 10. Per the germline V gene, CDR1 is SGHRS and CDR2 is YFSETQ. CDR3 size: 16 residues. CDR3 sequence: CASSGPGQGVVTEAFF. The CDR3 region has the DNA TGCGCCAGCAGCGGCCCGGGACAGGGGGTAGTGACTGAAGCTTTCTTT.

This clonotype was observed many times. This chain links TRBV5-1 with TRBJ2-5; tentatively, D is TRBD1 (5 bases). From germline, CDR1 is SGHRS and CDR2 YFSETQ. The CDR3 covers 15 residues. Deletions cut 1 base from V and 2 bases from J, with 12 bases between. CDR3 sequence (DNA): TGCGCCAGCAGCTTGAGTAGGGGATCTCAAGAGACCCAGTACTTC. Its translation: CASSLSRGSQETQYF.

This clonotype was seen many times. The V and J genes are TRBV20-1 and TRBJ2-7; TRBD1 might be the D (6 bases). The CDR3 spans 12 residues. Germline V lookup: CDR1 DFQATT, CDR2 SNEGSKA (reference sequence). The ends were cut back, 4 bases at V and 3 bases at J, with 10 bases in the middle. This CDR3 is CSAIKGVYEQYF. As DNA, the CDR3 is TGCAGTGCTATCAAGGGGGTCTACGAGCAGTACTTC.

This clonotype was counted at least ten times. The gene calls are TRBV12-3 or TRBV12-4 and TRBJ1-3; tentatively, D is TRBD1 (6 bases). This CDR3 has 15 residues. Deletions cut 4 bases from V and 0 bases from J, with 10 bases between. The DNA for the CDR3 is TGTGCCAGCAGTTGGACAGTGAGCTCTGGAAACACCATATATTTT. Translating it yields CASSWTVSSGNTIYF.

This clonotype showed up many times. J is TRBJ1-5 and V is TRBV7-8; D unclear. The CDR3 extends over 16 amino acids. Trimming removed 1 base from V and 0 bases from J, with 10 bases in between. Per the germline V gene, CDR1 is SGHVS and CDR2 is FQNEAQ. The CDR3 loop is CASSLGASFSNQPQHF. The CDR3 region has the DNA TGTGCCAGCAGCTTAGGGGCAAGTTTTAGCAATCAGCCCCAGCATTTT.

This clonotype occurred many times. The chain carries TRBV20-1 and TRBJ2-7; TRBD1 or TRBD2 may be the D gene (6 bases each). V shed 3 bases and J shed 3 bases, with 24 bases lying between them. The germline V gene encodes CDR1 DFQATT and CDR2 SNEGSKA (reference sequence). This CDR3 has 17 residues. Written as DNA, the CDR3 is TGCAGTGCTAGGGTACAGGGAGGCGCAACTTCTCTCTACGAGCAGTACTTC. This encodes CSARVQGGATSLYEQYF.

This clonotype was seen ten or more times. J is TRBJ1-6 and V is TRBV5-1; TRBD1 matches at 7 bases. V shed 4 bases, J shed 6 bases, and the junction held 7 bases outside the gene matches. The CDR3 consists of 15 residues. Per the germline V gene, CDR1 is SGHRS and CDR2 is YFSETQ. The CDR3 DNA sequence: TGCGCCAGCAGCCCGGACAGGCTGGTTAATTCACCCCTCCACTTT. This gives the protein CASSPDRLVNSPLHF.

Comment on this clonotype: A much bigger clone sits one base away, suggesting this may be a read error. The chain employs TRBV5-6 and TRBJ1-3; the D gene is possibly TRBD1 (5 bases). The CDR3 is 13 residues long. Germline V gives CDR1 SGHDT, CDR2 YYEEEE. The CDR3 region has the DNA TGTGCCAGCAGCTTGAAAAGGGGAAAAACCATATATTTT. Protein product: CASSLKRGKTIYF.

This clonotype has ten or more counts. The chain couples TRBV6-5 to TRBJ2-5; 11 bases line up with TRBD2. Trimming cost V 2 bases and J 5 bases; bases outside gene matches: 4. The length of the CDR3 is 15 residues. CDR1 is MNHEY and CDR2 is SVGAGI in the germline V gene. The CDR3 reads CASSYRGLADETQYF. DNA of the CDR3: TGTGCCAGCAGTTACCGGGGACTAGCGGATGAGACCCAGTACTTC.

This clonotype was seen ten or more times. This chain connects TRBV20-1 to TRBJ2-7; maybe TRBD2 (6 bases). Trimming stripped 0 bases from V and 0 bases from J, with 12 bases between. The CDR3 has 15 amino acids. The germline CDR1 and CDR2 sequences are DFQATT and SNEGSKA (reference sequence). The CDR3 bases are TGCAGTGCTAGAGATAGGCAGACTAGCTCCTACGAGCAGTACTTC. It specifies CSARDRQTSSYEQYF.

This clonotype was counted many times. The rearrangement links TRBV20-1 to TRBJ2-7; 7 bases agree with TRBD2. From germline, CDR1 is DFQATT and CDR2 SNEGSKA (reference sequence). The CDR3 runs to 12 residues. Germline trimming cut 4 bases from V and 3 bases from J; bases unmatched to any gene: 3. The CDR3 region has the DNA TGCAGTGCTACGACTAGCCGCTACGAGCAGTACTTC. The encoded protein is CSATTSRYEQYF.

This clonotype was seen a handful of times. This chain joins TRBV29-1 and TRBJ1-2; 7 bases are a match to TRBD1. The V gene's germline CDR1 is SQVTM and CDR2 ANQGSEA. V dropped 7 bases and J dropped 5; count of bases not matched to a gene: 10. The CDR3 has 13 amino acids. CDR3 residues: CSAPDRLGYGYTF. In nucleotides, the CDR3 is TGCAGCGCTCCGGACAGGCTTGGGTATGGCTACACCTTC.

This clonotype was counted ten times or more. This sequence joins TRBV25-1 and TRBJ2-2; D might be TRBD1 (6 bases). Between the trimmed V and J ends, which lost 6 bases and 6 bases, there was a span of 17 bases. This CDR3 contains 15 residues. Germline CDR1 is MGHDK and CDR2 is SYGVNS. The CDR3 DNA is TGTGCCAGCAGGAAACAGGGTGTCAAATCCGGGGAGCTGTTTTTT. Translation: CASRKQGVKSGELFF.

This clonotype was recorded many times. DNA of the CDR3: TGTGCCAGCAGTGTATCTTATTCACCCCTCCACTTT. Translation: CASSVSYSPLHF. V and J are TRBV12-3 or TRBV12-4 and TRBJ1-6; D unclear. V was trimmed by 5 bases and J by 8 bases, leaving 7 bases between them. The CDR3 length is 12 residues.

This clonotype has ten or more counts. This chain connects TRBV5-1 to TRBJ2-3; either TRBD1 or TRBD2 may fit D (7 bases each). Germline-derived CDR1 and CDR2 are SGHRS and YFSETQ. The V and J ends lost 4 bases and 0 bases respectively, with 18 bases between them. The CDR3 extends over 17 amino acids. In nucleotides, the CDR3 is TGCGCCAGCAGCCTGGGAGGGACAGCGCTAAGCACAGATACGCAGTATTTT. It specifies CASSLGGTALSTDTQYF. The complete variable domain, with remaining parts taken from reference TRBV5-1 and TRBJ2-3, reads KAGVTQTPRYLIKTRGQQVTLSCSPISGHRSVSWYQQTPGQGLQFLFEYFSETQRNKGNFPGRFSGRQFSNSRSEMNVSTLELGDSALYLCASSLGGTALSTDTQYFGPGTRLTVL.

About this clonotype: Being one base from a much bigger clone, this may be a read error. This rearrangement joins TRBV13 to TRBJ2-5; D unresolved. Germline-derived CDR1 and CDR2 are PRHDT and FYEKMQ (reference sequence). The CDR3 length is 13 residues. The CDR3 region has the DNA TGTGCCAGCAGCTTAGAAGGGCAAGCGACCCAGTACTTC. This translates into CASSLEGQATQYF.

This clonotype was seen a handful of times. The chain combines TRBV9 with TRBJ2-5, with unresolved D. The V end was cut by 1 base, the J end by 0 bases, with 4 bases between. Germline CDR1 and CDR2: SGDLS and YYNGEE. The CDR3 extends over 13 amino acids. The CDR3, as DNA: TGTGCCAGCAGCGTAAGGGACCAAGAGACCCAGTACTTC. This sequence encodes CASSVRDQETQYF.

On this clonotype: This may stem from a read error, because a much larger clone lies one nucleotide away. V is TRBV12-3 or TRBV12-4 and J is TRBJ1-1; D possibly corresponds to TRBD1 (5 bases). There are 12 residues in the CDR3. The CDR3 DNA is TGTGACAGCAGTTCAAGGGGAACTGAAGCTTTCTTT. Residues: CDSSSRGTEAFF.

This clonotype was picked up many times. This chain connects TRBV15 to TRBJ2-7, with 7 nucleotides matching TRBD1. V shed 0 bases and J 0 bases; nucleotides not matched to a gene: 8. Germline-derived CDR1 and CDR2 are LNHNV and YYDKDF (reference sequence). The CDR3 covers 17 residues. In DNA form, the CDR3 reads TGTGCCACCAGCAGAGACAAGACAGGGTTGAGCTCCTACGAGCAGTACTTC. Translating gives CATSRDKTGLSSYEQYF.

This clonotype was seen at least ten times. The chain is built from TRBV5-1 and TRBJ2-1; 10 positions agree with TRBD1. The CDR3 has 14 amino acids. CDR1 and CDR2 (germline): SGHRS, YFSETQ. V shed 3 bases and J 8 bases; nucleotides not matched to a gene: 5. The CDR3 spells CASSSGQGIHEQFF. In DNA, the CDR3 is TGCGCCAGCAGCTCGGGACAGGGGATCCATGAGCAGTTCTTC.

The sample holds many counts of this clonotype. J is TRBJ2-3 and V is TRBV9, with 13 bases matching TRBD2. Germline-derived CDR1 and CDR2 are SGDLS and YYNGEE. There are 17 residues in the CDR3. Trimming removed 4 bases from V and 4 bases from J; junction bases left unmatched: 9. CDR3: CASSPRGLAGAADTQYF. In nucleotides, the CDR3 is TGTGCCAGCAGCCCACGCGGACTAGCGGGAGCTGCAGATACGCAGTATTTT. The whole variable domain, filled in from reference TRBV9 and TRBJ2-3, reads DSGVTQTPKHLITATGQRVTLRCSPRSGDLSVYWYQQSLDQGLQFLIQYYNGEERAKGNILERFSAQQFPDLHSELNLSSLELGDSALYFCASSPRGLAGAADTQYFGPGTRLTVL.

This clonotype appeared a few times. One base away lies a much larger clone, so this may be a sequencing read error. V and J are TRBV9 and TRBJ2-3; 7 positions agree with TRBD1. Per the germline V gene, CDR1 is SGDLS and CDR2 is YYNGEE. V trimming: 4 bases; J trimming: 4 bases; junction bases outside the gene matches: 9. This CDR3 spans 15 amino acids. CDR3 in DNA: TGTGCCAGCAGCTACCGACAGGGTAGCGCAGATACGCAGTATTTT. Its translation is CASSYRQGSADTQYF.

This clonotype was recorded many times. The chain links TRBV10-3 to TRBJ1-4, with D tentatively TRBD1 (5 bases). V was clipped by 0 bases and J by 2 bases, with 7 bases between them. The CDR3 loop spans 15 amino acids. Germline V gene data show CDR1 as ENHRY and CDR2 as SYGVKD. DNA of the CDR3: TGTGCCATCAGTGAGTCAGAGGGGACTAATGAAAAACTGTTTTTT. Translating gives CAISESEGTNEKLFF.

This clonotype was counted many times. V is TRBV5-1 and J is TRBJ1-1; a weak D match, TRBD1 (5 bases). V lost 6 bases, J lost 1 base, and 19 bases lay in between. CDR1 is SGHRS, CDR2 YFSETQ, per germline. The CDR3 runs 16 residues. This chain's CDR3 is CASTYGTGGRNTEAFF. CDR3 nucleotides: TGCGCCAGCACCTACGGGACCGGGGGTAGGAACACTGAAGCTTTCTTT.

This clonotype was picked up many times. V is TRBV5-6 and J is TRBJ1-2, with 9 bases matching TRBD1. The germline V gene encodes CDR1 SGHDT and CDR2 YYEEEE. Trimming took 4 bases from V and 8 from J; bases not matched to a gene: 6. The CDR3 length is 13 residues. CDR3 nucleotide sequence: TGTGCCAGCAGCCCTGGACAGGGGCGAGGCTACACCTTC. Protein sequence: CASSPGQGRGYTF.

The V and J genes are TRBV18 and TRBJ2-1; 10 bases line up with TRBD2. V dropped 6 bases and J dropped 9; count of bases not matched to a gene: 8. The CDR3 has 14 residues. CDR1 is KGHSH, CDR2 LQKENI, per germline. The CDR3 protein is CASSIAGGGIEQFF. The CDR3 DNA reads TGTGCCAGCTCTATAGCGGGAGGAGGCATTGAGCAGTTCTTC. The full variable domain, with the rest looked up from reference TRBV18 and TRBJ2-1, is NAGVMQNPRHLVRRRGQEARLRCSPMKGHSHVYWYRQLPEEGLKFMVYLQKENIIDESGMPKERFSAEFPKEGPSILRIQQVVRGDSAAYFCASSIAGGGIEQFFGPGTRLTVL.

A note on this clonotype: A much larger clone lies one base from this, so it may be a read error. The chain joins TRBV20-1 to TRBJ1-2; perhaps TRBD1 as D (5 bases). Germline values: CDR1 DFQATT, CDR2 SNEGSKA (reference sequence). The CDR3 has 14 residues. Trimming removed 0 bases from V and 8 bases from J, with 16 bases in between. The CDR3: CSARDPRGFEGYTF. CDR3 bases: TGCAGTGCTAGAGATCCGCGGGGCTTTGAAGGCTACACCTTC.

This clonotype was picked up many times. The chain employs TRBV2 and TRBJ2-7; 11 bases line up with TRBD2. Germline values: CDR1 SNHLY, CDR2 FYNNEI. The CDR3 spans 17 residues. V shed 10 bases, J shed 0 bases, and the junction held 14 bases outside the gene matches. CDR3 DNA: TGTGCCAATTTTCCCGGGACTAGCGGTAAGGGCTCCTACGAGCAGTACTTC. Translated: CANFPGTSGKGSYEQYF.